This T cell receptor (beta chain) appears in the sequencing data of a study of cytomegalovirus exposure and HLA in healthy donors. For the study at large: Per a later analysis, the 666 first-cohort and some 130 validation repertoires shared one platform. Whole-study findings and limits: Rare TCR sequences dominated, though some public TCRs recurred in many donors. Testing in vitro showed a few CMV-associated chains specific for CMV antigens. Cytomegalovirus-associated TCR beta chains were listed, numbering roughly 150.

Only in-frame clones appear in the TCRdb table, and some are missing; sequencing was by immunoSEQ multiplex PCR. The sample yields roughly 120,000 clones, roughly 93% seen once. V dropped 7 bases and J dropped 1 base, with 8 bases sitting between them. CDR1 MNHEY and CDR2 SVGAGI come from the germline V gene. CDR3 length equals 13 residues. Turning to this clone: Its antigen is as yet unknown.

The receptor comes from a woman aged 18-29 years in good health and CMV-seronegative. This chain uses TRBV6-5 with TRBJ1-5, with D maybe TRBD1 (6 bases). The sample was PBMCs. The CDR3 sequence is CASTQGSNQPQHF. Here the CDR3 DNA reads TGTGCCAGCACACAGGGAAGCAATCAGCCCCAGCATTTT.